This T cell receptor (beta chain) comes out of a study of T cell repertoires and leukemia-associated antigens (dated by TCRdb to about 2019). The study in broad terms: About 5.1 to 7 million read pairs and roughly 3.3 to 5.0 million effective reads were obtained per sample, with about 15 million effective reads obtained overall. The study aimed to identify which antigen a TCR Vbeta21 clone previously found in CML patients recognizes, using in vitro peptide stimulation of healthy T cells. What the study reported, not specific to this receptor: The four groups showed no significant differences in numbers of Vbeta genes (about 60), Jbeta genes (around 15), VDJ rearrangements, or unique CDR3s. The antigen specificity and function of the expanded clones were not directly tested, and further investigation of both was required.

The CDR3 sequence holds 13 residues, the cysteine and phenylalanine included. This entry keeps only the CDR3 DNA: 39 bases, framed from base 1. Trimming costs V 5 bases and J 6 bases, and their ends lie 14 bases apart. CDR1 SQVTM and CDR2 ANQGSEA were looked up in the germline V gene. As a first step, CD3+ T cells were rested overnight at approximately 2.5 million cells/mL in RPMI 1640 lacking fetal bovine serum. MACS immunomagnetic beads were used, per the manufacturer's instructions, to isolate CD3+ T cells from PBMCs. In the case of this clonotype: Its antigen is unknown. No much larger clone exists at a distance of one base, and base qualities are not known.

TRIzol reagent was used to extract total RNA from the cultured T cells. TCRbeta libraries were amplified from RNA using 5' rapid amplification of cDNA ends (5'RACE). Before sequencing, Qubit, an Agilent instrument, and quantitative PCR were used to check library concentration and integrity. Qualified libraries were sequenced on Illumina HiSeq or MiSeq by a commercial service provider. Processing in the source paper ran as follows. TCR sequences in each sample were identified using MiXCR version 1.8.2. To qualify, a clone needed a CDR3 longer than four amino acids, an in-frame nucleotide length, and no stop codon. A read counted as effective if the read contained the complete CDR3 structure. RT-PCR with 24 Vbeta primers, GeneScan spectratyping, and Sanger sequencing were used to validate the expanded clones. TCRdb handled the public reads itself, with Q25 trimming in fastp and clone calling in MiXCR, and kept productive beta chains. Merged by CDR3 protein, the rows form single entries marked with the most common genes and DNA. The V and J calls follow TCRdb's processing rather than the paper's. This sample comprises 11,000 or so distinct CDR3 sequences, roughly 43% of them detected only once. Of the sample, 27% is held by the ten largest clones.

The sequencing sample was made of CD3+ T cells sorted from blood and cultured. This clonotype originated in a female donor in good health. Recombination connected TRBV29-1 to TRBJ2-1; tentative D gene TRBD2, with 5 bases matching. The CDR3 loop reads CSVSDYLSNEQFF. The DNA sequence follows: TGCAGCGTTTCCGACTACCTCTCCAATGAGCAGTTCTTC.